These T cell receptor beta chains were read from a single sample in a study of T cells in Graves' hyperthyroidism and ophthalmopathy. TCRdb called the multiplex PCR reads again in MiXCR, with one record for every CDR3 protein. In the table there are around 370,000 distinct CDR3 sequences, less than 20% of which are singletons. The sample consisted of blood. The receptor source for this set is a man aged 18 to 35 with Graves' ophthalmopathy. CDR3s include the opening cysteine and the closing phenylalanine or tryptophan. The D gene is left open where the match is weak. Clone size is given for some rows only: seen once, a few or many times, or a class if the clone is expanded.

d_gene: NA
v_gene: TRBV6-2/TRBV6-3
j_gene: TRBJ2-7
abundance: NA
CDR3aa: CASSRGWGMKSYEQYF
CDR3nt: TGTGCCAGCAGCCGCGGATGGGGGATGAAGAGCTACGAGCAGTACTTC

d_gene: NA
v_gene: TRBV3-1
j_gene: TRBJ1-1
abundance: few
CDR3aa: CASSLSGHSNTEAFF
CDR3nt: TGTGCCAGCAGCCTTTCGGGACACTCGAACACTGAAGCTTTCTTT

d_gene: TRBD2
v_gene: TRBV20-1
j_gene: TRBJ2-7
abundance: many
CDR3aa: CSARGTSGTSEQYF
CDR3nt: TGCAGTGCTAGGGGGACTAGCGGGACCTCCGAGCAGTACTTC

d_gene: TRBD1
v_gene: TRBV19
j_gene: TRBJ1-2
abundance: NA
CDR3aa: CASQQGYGYTF
CDR3nt: TGTGCCAGTCAACAGGGGTATGGCTACACCTTC

d_gene: NA
v_gene: TRBV7-2
j_gene: TRBJ2-5
abundance: NA
CDR3aa: CASSLAPMRGQETQYF
CDR3nt: TGTGCCAGCAGCTTAGCCCCCATGAGGGGGCAAGAGACCCAGTACTTC

d_gene: NA
v_gene: TRBV6-1
j_gene: TRBJ1-1
abundance: NA
CDR3aa: CASKRSAGNTEAFF
CDR3nt: TGTGCCAGCAAGCGGAGTGCGGGCAACACTGAAGCTTTCTTT

d_gene: NA
v_gene: TRBV5-4
j_gene: TRBJ1-1
abundance: few
CDR3aa: CASSSNRNRLNTEAFF
CDR3nt: TGTGCCAGCAGCTCCAATAGGAACAGGCTGAACACTGAAGCTTTCTTT

d_gene: NA
v_gene: TRBV20-1
j_gene: TRBJ1-1
abundance: many
CDR3aa: CSARSYREAFF
CDR3nt: TGCAGTGCTAGGTCCTACCGAGAAGCTTTCTTT

d_gene: NA
v_gene: TRBV12-3/TRBV12-4
j_gene: TRBJ1-1
abundance: many
CDR3aa: CASSSSTGNTEAFF
CDR3nt: TGTGCCAGCAGTTCCTCGACAGGGAACACTGAAGCTTTCTTT

d_gene: TRBD2
v_gene: TRBV7-8
j_gene: TRBJ2-1
abundance: many
CDR3aa: CASSLAPGLDYNEQFF
CDR3nt: TGTGCCAGCAGCTTAGCTCCCGGACTAGACTACAATGAGCAGTTCTTC

d_gene: NA
v_gene: TRBV9
j_gene: TRBJ2-7
abundance: few
CDR3aa: CASSPEGSFYEQYF
CDR3nt: TGTGCCAGCAGCCCGGAAGGGAGCTTCTACGAGCAGTACTTC

d_gene: NA
v_gene: TRBV2
j_gene: TRBJ2-7
abundance: many
CDR3aa: CASLDGVRQYF
CDR3nt: TGTGCCAGCCTCGACGGGGTTCGGCAGTACTTC

d_gene: NA
v_gene: TRBV27
j_gene: TRBJ1-1
abundance: NA
CDR3aa: CASSLRQNAEAFF
CDR3nt: TGTGCCAGCAGTTTAAGACAAAACGCTGAAGCTTTCTTT

d_gene: NA
v_gene: TRBV4-1
j_gene: TRBJ1-2
abundance: few
CDR3aa: CASSQPSTGIGGYTF
CDR3nt: TGCGCCAGCAGCCAACCTTCCACAGGGATCGGTGGCTACACCTTC

d_gene: TRBD2
v_gene: TRBV5-1
j_gene: TRBJ2-3
abundance: NA
CDR3aa: CASKSGGAWDTQYF
CDR3nt: TGCGCCAGCAAGAGCGGGGGGGCTTGGGATACGCAGTATTTT

d_gene: NA
v_gene: TRBV10-2
j_gene: TRBJ2-5
abundance: NA
CDR3aa: CASSELGTQYF
CDR3nt: TGCGCCAGCAGCGAACTAGGAACCCAGTACTTC

d_gene: TRBD2
v_gene: TRBV2
j_gene: TRBJ2-1
abundance: many
CDR3aa: CASSELAGDNEQFF
CDR3nt: TGTGCCAGCAGTGAACTAGCGGGGGACAATGAGCAGTTCTTC

d_gene: TRBD1
v_gene: TRBV6-6
j_gene: TRBJ1-2
abundance: NA
CDR3aa: CASSYVQGDNYGYTF
CDR3nt: TGTGCCAGCAGTTACGTACAGGGGGATAACTATGGCTACACCTTC

d_gene: NA
v_gene: TRBV27
j_gene: TRBJ2-7
abundance: NA
CDR3aa: CASRGASRNEQYF
CDR3nt: TGTGCCAGCAGGGGGGCGAGTAGAAACGAGCAGTACTTC

d_gene: NA
v_gene: TRBV5-1
j_gene: TRBJ1-2
abundance: NA
CDR3aa: CASGGPNYGYTF
CDR3nt: TGCGCCAGCGGGGGGCCCAACTATGGCTACACCTTC

d_gene: TRBD2
v_gene: TRBV24-1
j_gene: TRBJ2-1
abundance: NA
CDR3aa: CATSANPTLAGKDNEQFF
CDR3nt: TGTGCCACCAGTGCTAACCCCACACTAGCGGGGAAAGACAATGAGCAGTTCTTC

d_gene: NA
v_gene: TRBV27
j_gene: TRBJ2-3
abundance: NA
CDR3aa: CASSDLRGGAAIPQYF
CDR3nt: TGTGCCAGCAGCGATCTACGAGGGGGGGCGGCTATACCGCAGTATTTT

d_gene: NA
v_gene: TRBV13
j_gene: TRBJ2-7
abundance: NA
CDR3aa: CASSLGWAVNSYEQYF
CDR3nt: TGTGCCAGCAGCTTAGGCTGGGCGGTAAACTCCTACGAGCAGTACTTC

d_gene: NA
v_gene: TRBV20-1
j_gene: TRBJ2-5
abundance: many
CDR3aa: CSADLQETQYF
CDR3nt: TGCAGTGCTGACCTCCAAGAGACCCAGTACTTC

d_gene: NA
v_gene: TRBV6-1
j_gene: TRBJ2-2
abundance: many
CDR3aa: CASSEGTDTGELFF
CDR3nt: TGTGCCAGCAGTGAAGGCACGGACACCGGGGAGCTGTTTTTT

d_gene: NA
v_gene: TRBV5-8
j_gene: TRBJ2-2
abundance: few
CDR3aa: CASSLSPQYTGELFF
CDR3nt: TGTGCCAGCAGCTTGTCCCCCCAGTACACCGGGGAGCTGTTTTTT

d_gene: TRBD2
v_gene: TRBV5-1
j_gene: TRBJ2-7
abundance: many
CDR3aa: CASSLEAGGGVSEQYF
CDR3nt: TGCGCCAGCAGCTTGGAGGCAGGCGGGGGAGTCTCCGAGCAGTACTTC

d_gene: NA
v_gene: TRBV7-2
j_gene: TRBJ1-5
abundance: NA
CDR3aa: CASSPLGRGFYQPQHF
CDR3nt: TGTGCCAGCAGCCCACTGGGCAGGGGTTTTTATCAGCCCCAGCATTTT

d_gene: NA
v_gene: TRBV20-1
j_gene: TRBJ1-2
abundance: many
CDR3aa: CSALKDLKAGGYTF
CDR3nt: TGCAGTGCACTGAAGGATCTTAAGGCCGGTGGCTACACCTTC

d_gene: TRBD2
v_gene: TRBV6-2/TRBV6-3
j_gene: TRBJ2-7
abundance: NA
CDR3aa: CASSPGLAGGLNEQYF
CDR3nt: TGTGCCAGCAGCCCGGGACTAGCGGGGGGGCTCAACGAGCAGTACTTC

d_gene: NA
v_gene: TRBV20-1
j_gene: TRBJ2-2
abundance: NA
CDR3aa: CSARVPGELFF
CDR3nt: TGCAGTGCTAGGGTCCCCGGGGAGCTGTTTTTT

d_gene: NA
v_gene: TRBV12-3/TRBV12-4
j_gene: TRBJ2-3
abundance: many
CDR3aa: CASSLQREKDTQYF
CDR3nt: TGTGCCAGCAGTTTACAAAGGGAGAAAGATACGCAGTATTTT

d_gene: NA
v_gene: TRBV5-1
j_gene: TRBJ2-2
abundance: NA
CDR3aa: CASSREDVSALFF
CDR3nt: TGCGCCAGCAGTCGGGAAGACGTGTCCGCGCTGTTTTTT

d_gene: NA
v_gene: TRBV4-1
j_gene: TRBJ2-5
abundance: NA
CDR3aa: CASSQGVRETQYF
CDR3nt: TGCGCCAGCAGCCAAGGGGTCCGTGAGACCCAGTACTTC

d_gene: TRBD1
v_gene: TRBV19
j_gene: TRBJ2-7
abundance: NA
CDR3aa: CASSITPTGSTYSYEQYF
CDR3nt: TGTGCCAGTAGTATTACGCCGACAGGGTCCACCTACTCCTACGAGCAGTACTTC

d_gene: NA
v_gene: TRBV29-1
j_gene: TRBJ2-5
abundance: NA
CDR3aa: CSVEQRNGETQYF
CDR3nt: TGCAGCGTTGAACAGAGGAACGGGGAGACCCAGTACTTC

d_gene: NA
v_gene: TRBV12-3/TRBV12-4
j_gene: TRBJ2-5
abundance: NA
CDR3aa: CASSSVGSGTQYF
CDR3nt: TGTGCCAGCAGTTCCGTAGGGAGCGGGACCCAGTACTTC

d_gene: TRBD2
v_gene: TRBV11-2
j_gene: TRBJ2-7
abundance: NA
CDR3aa: CASSSPSGSQPYEQYF
CDR3nt: TGTGCCAGCAGCTCCCCTAGCGGGTCCCAGCCCTACGAGCAGTACTTC

d_gene: NA
v_gene: TRBV29-1
j_gene: TRBJ1-5
abundance: NA
CDR3aa: CSVQGSNQPQHF
CDR3nt: TGCAGCGTTCAGGGCAGCAATCAGCCCCAGCATTTT

d_gene: NA
v_gene: TRBV5-4
j_gene: TRBJ2-3
abundance: NA
CDR3aa: CASIPPGSTDTQYF
CDR3nt: TGTGCCAGCATCCCACCTGGGTCAACAGATACGCAGTATTTT

d_gene: NA
v_gene: TRBV5-1
j_gene: TRBJ1-1
abundance: many
CDR3aa: CASSLGADNTEAFF
CDR3nt: TGCGCCAGCAGCTTGGGGGCAGACAACACTGAAGCTTTCTTT

d_gene: TRBD2
v_gene: TRBV5-1
j_gene: TRBJ2-3
abundance: NA
CDR3aa: CASSLGSSGVQDTQYF
CDR3nt: TGCGCCAGCAGCTTGGGGTCTAGCGGGGTTCAAGATACGCAGTATTTT

d_gene: NA
v_gene: TRBV10-3
j_gene: TRBJ2-7
abundance: few
CDR3aa: CAINSGTTTLGYEQYF
CDR3nt: TGTGCCATCAATTCTGGGACGACGACTTTAGGGTACGAGCAGTACTTC

d_gene: TRBD1
v_gene: TRBV4-1
j_gene: TRBJ1-4
abundance: few
CDR3aa: CASSQAKQGQLGNEKLFF
CDR3nt: TGCGCCAGCAGCCAAGCAAAACAGGGGCAACTGGGTAATGAAAAACTGTTTTTT

d_gene: TRBD1
v_gene: TRBV20-1
j_gene: TRBJ2-4
abundance: NA
CDR3aa: CSATLGLGQTKNIQYF
CDR3nt: TGCAGTGCCACTCTTGGGTTGGGACAGACAAAAAACATTCAGTACTTC

d_gene: NA
v_gene: TRBV5-1
j_gene: TRBJ2-1
abundance: NA
CDR3aa: CASSPGTTNEQFF
CDR3nt: TGCGCCAGCAGCCCGGGGACCACCAATGAGCAGTTCTTC

d_gene: TRBD1
v_gene: TRBV12-3/TRBV12-4
j_gene: TRBJ1-5
abundance: many
CDR3aa: CASSQRSTGVGQPQHF
CDR3nt: TGTGCCAGCAGCCAACGATCGACAGGGGTCGGGCAGCCCCAGCATTTT

d_gene: NA
v_gene: TRBV5-1
j_gene: TRBJ2-3
abundance: few
CDR3aa: CASRFPGRTDTQYF
CDR3nt: TGCGCCAGCAGGTTCCCAGGACGCACAGATACGCAGTATTTT

d_gene: NA
v_gene: TRBV3-1
j_gene: TRBJ1-4
abundance: NA
CDR3aa: CASSHLGDNEKLFF
CDR3nt: TGTGCCAGCAGCCACTTGGGGGATAATGAAAAACTGTTTTTT

d_gene: NA
v_gene: TRBV7-6
j_gene: TRBJ1-5
abundance: few
CDR3aa: CASSLGGRFKSNQPQHF
CDR3nt: TGTGCCAGCAGCTTAGGAGGGCGTTTTAAGAGCAATCAGCCCCAGCATTTT

d_gene: TRBD1
v_gene: TRBV20-1
j_gene: TRBJ2-7
abundance: NA
CDR3aa: CSARDRGRVSYEQYF
CDR3nt: TGCAGTGCTAGGGACAGGGGGCGGGTCTCCTACGAGCAGTACTTC

d_gene: NA
v_gene: TRBV20-1
j_gene: TRBJ1-5
abundance: NA
CDR3aa: CSVTASNQPQHF
CDR3nt: TGCAGTGTTACAGCTAGCAATCAGCCCCAGCATTTT

d_gene: NA
v_gene: TRBV2
j_gene: TRBJ1-1
abundance: many
CDR3aa: CASGQGAITEAFF
CDR3nt: TGTGCCAGCGGTCAGGGAGCGATCACTGAAGCTTTCTTT

d_gene: TRBD2
v_gene: TRBV27
j_gene: TRBJ2-3
abundance: NA
CDR3aa: CASSNKRGYTDTQYF
CDR3nt: TGTGCCAGCAGTAATAAGCGGGGGTACACAGATACGCAGTATTTT

d_gene: TRBD1
v_gene: TRBV5-1
j_gene: TRBJ2-3
abundance: few
CDR3aa: CASSSGTGTTDTQYF
CDR3nt: TGCGCCAGCAGTTCCGGGACAGGCACCACAGATACGCAGTATTTT

d_gene: TRBD1
v_gene: TRBV5-1
j_gene: TRBJ2-2
abundance: many
CDR3aa: CATAGTGNTGELFF
CDR3nt: TGCGCCACCGCTGGGACAGGGAACACCGGGGAGCTGTTTTTT

d_gene: NA
v_gene: TRBV14
j_gene: TRBJ1-1
abundance: many
CDR3aa: CASSQQGLGTEAFF
CDR3nt: TGTGCCAGCAGCCAACAGGGGCTTGGCACTGAAGCTTTCTTT

d_gene: NA
v_gene: TRBV5-6
j_gene: TRBJ1-2
abundance: many
CDR3aa: CASSNGGWDSGTF
CDR3nt: TGTGCCAGCAGTAACGGCGGTTGGGATTCGGGCACCTTC